Listed below are T cell receptor beta chains from one sample, sequenced in a study of cytomegalovirus exposure and HLA in healthy donors. The assay was immunoSEQ multiplex PCR, and TCRdb's table has in-frame clones only and misses some. The sample gives some 120,000 clones, 70% to 80% of which show up once; around 9.1% is in the top ten. The sequenced sample consisted of PBMCs. The receptor set was obtained from a woman in her fifties or sixties in good health and CMV-seropositive. The CDR3 runs from the conserved cysteine through the conserved F or W. D genes are given only for firm matches. Where a row states a size, it is once, few, many or the class of an expanded clone; other rows omit it.

V gene	D gene	clone size	J gene	CDR3 DNA	CDR3 protein
TRBV2	.	.	TRBJ2-7	TGTGCCAGCAGAGATGGGCACATCTCCTACGAGCAGTACTTC	CASRDGHISYEQYF
TRBV19	.	.	TRBJ1-2	TGTGCCAGTAGACGACAGGTCCAAACCAACTATGGCTACACCTTC	CASRRQVQTNYGYTF
TRBV5-6	TRBD2	.	TRBJ2-4	TGTGCCAGCAGCTTGGTTAGCGGGGATGCCAAAAACATTCAGTACTTC	CASSLVSGDAKNIQYF
TRBV28	.	.	TRBJ2-5	TGTGCCAGCAGTTTCCCGCTCGGAGCCCAAACCCCGCAAGAGACCCAGTACTTC	CASSFPLGAQTPQETQYF
TRBV6-5	.	.	TRBJ1-6	TGTGCCAGCAGTTACGGAGGAACGAATTCACCCCTCCACTTT	CASSYGGTNSPLHF
TRBV5-1	.	.	TRBJ1-3	TGCGCCAGCAGTCCGCAAGGGACATTCTCTGGAAACACCATATATTTT	CASSPQGTFSGNTIYF
TRBV7-8	TRBD1	.	TRBJ1-2	TGTGCCAGCAGCTTTAGCGTACAGGGGGCGTGGGGCTACACCTTC	CASSFSVQGAWGYTF
TRBV19	.	.	TRBJ2-1	TGTGCCAGTAGTACCCGTTACAATGAGCAGTTCTTC	CASSTRYNEQFF
TRBV5-1	TRBD2	.	TRBJ2-1	TGCGCCAGCAGGCCACTAGCGGGAGGGCCATGGAATGAGCAGTTCTTC	CASRPLAGGPWNEQFF
TRBV18	TRBD2	.	TRBJ2-2	TGTGCCAGCTCCCCCACAGCGGGGATCACGAGGGAGCTGTTTTTT	CASSPTAGITRELFF
TRBV18	.	.	TRBJ1-5	TGTGCCAGCTCACAACGCCCGGCGGATCAGCCCCAGCATTTT	CASSQRPADQPQHF
TRBV7-6	TRBD2	.	TRBJ2-3	TGTGCCAGCAGCTTAGGAACTAGCGGGAGTACAGATACGCAGTATTTT	CASSLGTSGSTDTQYF
TRBV18	TRBD1	.	TRBJ2-7	TGTGCCAGCTCACCAGCGGCAGGGGGCTTCTACGAGCAGTACTTC	CASSPAAGGFYEQYF
TRBV5-1	TRBD1	once	TRBJ2-1	TGCGCCAGCAGCGCGGGACAGGGCCACAATGAGCAGTTCTTC	CASSAGQGHNEQFF
TRBV14	.	once	TRBJ2-3	TGTGCCAGCAGCCCCAACCTGGGGCATACGCAGTATTTT	CASSPNLGHTQYF
TRBV7-3	TRBD2	.	TRBJ2-1	TGTGCCAGCATCAGACTAGCGGAACACCGAAAACCGCAGTTCTTC	CASIRLAEHRKPQFF
TRBV5-4	TRBD2	.	TRBJ2-7	TGTGCCAGCAGCTTGTCTAGCGGCTCCTACGAGCAGTACTTC	CASSLSSGSYEQYF
TRBV19	TRBD1	few	TRBJ1-2	TGTGCCAGTAGTATTGGCGGGACAGGAACTAACTATGGCTACACCTTC	CASSIGGTGTNYGYTF
TRBV9	.	once	TRBJ1-1	TGTGCCAGCAGCGTAGTCAGGGTTCACACTGAAGCTTTCTTT	CASSVVRVHTEAFF
TRBV30	TRBD2	.	TRBJ2-7	TGTGCCTGGAAGGGCCCGGCGGGAGGTGAGCAGTACTTC	CAWKGPAGGEQYF
TRBV7-2	TRBD2	few	TRBJ2-1	TGTGCCAGCAGCTTAGCGAGCGGGAGGGAATATGAGCAGTTCTTC	CASSLASGREYEQFF
TRBV7-8	TRBD2	.	TRBJ2-1	TGTGCCAGCAGCTCCCATGATAGCGGGAGATACAATGAGCAGTTCTTC	CASSSHDSGRYNEQFF
TRBV7-9	.	.	TRBJ2-1	TGTGCCAGCAGGCGGGTGGGGTTTACGGATGAGCAGTTCTTC	CASRRVGFTDEQFF
TRBV28	TRBD1	.	TRBJ2-1	TGTGCCAGCAGTTTATTCCCGACAGGGGGCGATAACAATGAGCAGTTCTTC	CASSLFPTGGDNNEQFF
TRBV6-6	.	few	TRBJ1-1	TGTGCCAGCAGCTCAGGGGTCACTGAAGCTTTCTTT	CASSSGVTEAFF
TRBV19	.	.	TRBJ2-2	TGTGCCAGTAGTATTGGGGGCCACACCGGGGAGCTGTTTTTT	CASSIGGHTGELFF
TRBV19	.	many	TRBJ1-1	TGTGCCACCAGCCTGGGGGGGGGAGACACTGAAGCTTTCTTT	CATSLGGGDTEAFF
TRBV7-3	TRBD2	.	TRBJ2-5	TGTGCCAGCAGCTCGACTAGCAGTCCCCAAGAGACCCAGTACTTC	CASSSTSSPQETQYF
TRBV19	.	.	TRBJ1-5	TGTGCCAGTAGTACAGGGGTCGGGGGGCATAGCAATCAGCCCCAGCATTTT	CASSTGVGGHSNQPQHF